These T cell receptor beta chains were read from a single sample in a study of vaccination and CD4 T cells after COVID-19. MiXCR, applied by TCRdb to the PCR reads, yields one record per CDR3 protein. Among around 7,800 distinct CDR3 sequences listed, around 31% were seen once. These receptors' antigens are unknown. The sequenced material came from CD4+ T cells from blood, cultured in vitro. These TCRs come from a human donor in good health. Each CDR3 is given with its conserved first and last residue. A D gene is named only where the DNA matches it firmly. A clone size is listed for some rows: how often the clone was seen (once, few, many), or a class if it is expanded.

v_call	j_call	clone_size	d_call	cdr3_aa	cdr3_nt
TRBV30	TRBJ1-2	few	NA	CAWSAQFNYGYTF	TGTGCCTGGAGTGCACAGTTTAACTATGGCTACACCTTC
TRBV20-1	TRBJ2-7	NA	NA	CSARDRRSSYEQYF	TGCAGTGCTAGAGATAGACGGAGCTCCTACGAGCAGTACTTC
TRBV19	TRBJ1-1	NA	TRBD1	CASSPRQGATTEAFF	TGTGCCAGTAGCCCTCGACAGGGGGCGACGACTGAAGCTTTCTTT
TRBV12-3/TRBV12-4	TRBJ1-5	NA	NA	CASSLAGNQPQHF	TGTGCCAGCAGTTTAGCAGGGAATCAGCCCCAGCATTTT
TRBV5-1	TRBJ1-4	NA	NA	CASHNAGNEKLFF	TGCGCCAGCCATAACGCGGGTAATGAAAAACTGTTTTTT
TRBV30	TRBJ1-1	NA	NA	CAWIAGPRDTEAFF	TGTGCCTGGATAGCGGGCCCCAGGGACACTGAAGCTTTCTTT
TRBV7-2	TRBJ2-7	NA	TRBD1	CASSLGQGESYEQYF	TGTGCCAGCAGCTTAGGACAGGGGGAGTCCTACGAGCAGTACTTC
TRBV20-1	TRBJ2-7	few	NA	CSARGQTYEQYF	TGCAGTGCTAGAGGCCAGACCTACGAGCAGTACTTC
TRBV7-2	TRBJ2-1	NA	TRBD2	CASSWTSGSSYNEQFF	TGTGCCAGCAGCTGGACTAGCGGGAGCTCCTACAATGAGCAGTTCTTC
TRBV5-1	TRBJ1-6	NA	TRBD1	CASSSAGQKMNSPLHF	TGCGCCAGCAGCTCCGCGGGACAGAAGATGAATTCACCCCTCCACTTT
TRBV29-1	TRBJ2-3	NA	NA	CSADWGDTDTQYF	TGCAGCGCTGATTGGGGCGACACAGATACGCAGTATTTT
TRBV27	TRBJ2-5	NA	NA	CASSWNRGGETRYF	TGTGCCAGCAGTTGGAACAGGGGAGGAGAGACCCGGTACTTC
TRBV7-9	TRBJ1-1	few	NA	CASSLEGPGTFF	TGTGCCAGCAGCTTAGAGGGGCCGGGGACTTTCTTT
TRBV12-3/TRBV12-4	TRBJ1-1	few	NA	CASSLGQVDRDGAFF	TGTGCCAGCAGTTTAGGGCAGGTCGACCGGGATGGAGCTTTCTTT
TRBV19	TRBJ1-2	once	NA	CASMTFLNYGYTF	TGTGCCAGTATGACGTTCCTTAACTATGGCTACACCTTC
TRBV10-1	TRBJ1-1	medium-sized	NA	CASSETGLTEAFF	TGCGCCAGCAGTGAGACAGGGCTTACTGAAGCTTTCTTT
TRBV6-1	TRBJ1-3	NA	NA	CASSRTGSGNTIYF	TGTGCCAGCAGTCGCACAGGGTCTGGAAACACCATATATTTT
TRBV6-1	TRBJ1-2	few	NA	CASSPGANNYGYTF	TGTGCCAGCAGTCCGGGAGCAAATAACTATGGCTACACCTTC
TRBV5-1	TRBJ2-3	NA	NA	CASSFEGIDTQYF	TGCGCCAGCAGCTTTGAGGGCATAGATACGCAGTATTTT
TRBV20-1	TRBJ1-5	NA	NA	CCAISTGNQPQHF	TGCTGTGCTATAAGCACAGGCAATCAGCCCCAGCATTTT
TRBV19	TRBJ2-5	once	NA	CASSASRETQYF	TGTGCCAGCTCTGCGAGCAGGGAGACCCAGTACTTC
TRBV7-2	TRBJ1-5	few	NA	CASSLGGASNQPQHF	TGTGCCAGCAGCTTAGGGGGAGCCTCTAATCAGCCCCAGCATTTT
TRBV3-1	TRBJ1-5	NA	NA	CASSQDREQPQHF	TGTGCCAGCAGCCAAGATAGGGAACAGCCCCAGCATTTT
TRBV11-2	TRBJ2-7	few	TRBD2	CASSLDLVLAGSYEQYF	TGTGCCAGCAGCTTAGATCTTGTACTAGCGGGGTCCTACGAGCAGTACTTC